This T cell receptor (beta chain) was identified during a study of cytomegalovirus exposure and HLA in healthy donors (dated by TCRdb to about 2017). For the study in its entirety: An earlier analysis of a few hundred of the donors reported about 280 Gb of sequence data and 117 million unique TCR beta sequences obtained from about 179 million T cells. Roughly 300 gigabases of sequencing data and approximately 80 million unique TCR sequences were included in an early release covering around 600 HLA-typed donors. Of the roughly 400 genotyped donors, roughly 80% were placed in the genetic ancestry cluster associated with self-reported Caucasian donors. The study aimed to test whether signatures of past pathogen exposure could be identified by cataloging public T cell receptors. The T cell repertoires of 550 to 850 subjects were profiled by immunosequencing and related to cytomegalovirus serostatus. Besides the first cohort of about 730 subjects, a separate validation cohort made up of roughly 120 different subjects was used. To predict cytomegalovirus infection status, the study combined high-throughput TCR immunosequencing, statistical association of individual TCRs with disease status, and machine learning. To study patterns of TCR occurrence, a later analysis re-analyzed previously published TCR beta repertoires from 700 or so donors and added high-resolution HLA genotyping. The later analysis used no new phenotypic data to find candidate immune exposures, relying instead on TCR beta sequences and their occurrence across donors. To decide whether each TCR beta V gene segment behaved as functional or pseudogenic, an earlier analysis of approximately 620 of the donors relied on high-throughput TCR beta sequencing. Donor age, sex, ethnicity and CMV serostatus were compiled together with the repertoire data. A later genetic analysis used genome-wide SNP genotypes for about 60% of the roughly 670 donors, treating that subset as a discovery cohort. Every repertoire in the discovery cohort had been generated on one and the same sequencing platform. Class I and class II HLA loci were covered by the typing at four-digit resolution. Typing coverage varied by locus: roughly 629-640 donors for A, B, C, DRB1 and DQB1; 522 for DQA1; more than 600 for DPA1; fewer than 480 for DPB1. About five DR-DQ haplotypes were treated as single units for association and clustering because of strong linkage in the cohort. Among a few hundred genotyped donors of the cohort, an average of around 240,000 unique TCR beta nucleotide sequences were sequenced per donor, roughly 20% of them non-productive. Study-level results and caveats: In a later analysis, HLA-associated TCR beta chains were found to be more clonally expanded and to have lower generation probabilities than equally common non-associated chains. It was suggested by the authors that the approach could potentially be generalized to other disease states and immunological phenotypes. Some IMGT-functional V segments, including TRBV6-2 and TRBV6-3, could not be distinguished by the 87-base-pair reads and were therefore excluded. Linkage disequilibrium might explain the correlated functional status among segregating V segments, but an unknown experimental factor could not be ruled out. The classifier was reported to diagnose cytomegalovirus status with high specificity and sensitivity in both the original cohort and the validation cohort. Because some donors lacked HLA typing at each locus, the association tests relied only on the typed subset. A total of 150 or so TCR beta chains were listed by the study as associated with cytomegalovirus. Broadly in line with IMGT annotations, most TCR beta V segments showed up in productive rearrangements about 90% or about 30% of the time in an earlier analysis of a few hundred of the donors. A few of the identified cytomegalovirus-associated TCR beta chains were confirmed in vitro to be specific for cytomegalovirus antigens. Most TCR sequences were seen in very few donors, while some public TCRs were found in many individuals. Only TCR beta chains were sequenced in this cohort, and the absence of alpha or paired-chain data limited detectable features. A cluster of highly shared sequence variants was judged likely to represent a technical artifact of the sequencing pipeline. Because counts were too low, approximately 15 rarely observed V segments, including chromosome 9 orphons, were excluded from the earlier analysis of around 590 of the donors. In a later analysis, most CMV-associated TCR beta chains were found to appear HLA-restricted, with HLA associations seemingly driven largely by CMV exposure. Specific HLA alleles were associated with 15,000 to 20,000 TCR beta sequences at a false discovery rate of 0.05 in a later analysis. In a later analysis, the rate of TCR association differed among HLA loci, with DRB1 alleles having the most associated TCRs and HLA-C alleles having the fewest. A later genetic analysis reported fewer N-insertions in productive TCRs among donors in an Asian-associated ancestry cluster than the roughly 670-donor mean. A further reported finding was that TCR beta sequences accurately predicted the HLA-A and HLA-B alleles for most subjects in the first cohort. A later analysis reported that several top co-occurrence clusters appeared linked to parvovirus B19, influenza, CMV and Epstein-Barr virus. CMV serostatus was the only immune exposure information available for the cohort. An association between a missense DCLRE1C variant and V-gene and J-gene trimming of TCR beta chains was found in a later genetic analysis and replicated in an independent cohort. Presence/absence analyses assumed roughly uniform sequencing depth across donors, an assumption that may not hold. When HLA alleles, especially DR and DQ, strongly co-occurred, attributing TCR associations to individual alleles was difficult.

The CDR3 contains 16 residues, cysteine and phenylalanine counted. CDR3 DNA is the only sequence kept; it has 48 bases, read in frame from the first base. CDR1 and CDR2 were assigned from the germline V gene as SGHRS and YFSETQ. The germline V and J ends show losses of 4 bases and 4 bases respectively, and no gene match explains 8 bases of the junction. As concerns this clone: Its antigen remains undetermined. Base qualities were left out, and no much larger clone turns up one base away.

Library preparation was by the immunoSEQ multiplex PCR assay. For the multiplex PCR, a mixture combining 60 forward primers for TCR Vbeta segments and 13 reverse primers for TCR Jbeta segments was used. The CDR3 region of rearranged TCR beta genes was amplified from genomic DNA with a multiplex PCR assay. On the Illumina HiSeq System, the amplified TCR beta libraries were sequenced as 87-base-pair reads. Regarding the original processing steps: A later analysis counted around 72 million unique TCR beta chains across the approximately 700 repertoires, and some 11 million of these chains were shared by at least two donors. Raw reads were error-corrected and collapsed into unique sequences by a nearest-neighbor algorithm in which closely related sequences were merged to remove PCR and sequencing errors. Alignment of CDR3 sequences to IMGT reference sequences was used to assign V, D and J gene segments. For a sequence to be retained, a match of at least six nucleotides was required to both a V gene segment and a J gene segment. Rearrangements were classified as productive when the CDR3 lacked stop codons and remained in frame with V and J, and all other rearrangements were classified as non-productive. Following IMGT convention, CDR3 was defined as the stretch from the second conserved V-encoded cysteine up to the conserved J-encoded phenylalanine. Sequences without an unambiguous match to a single V gene segment were excluded from the earlier analysis of almost 600 of the donors. An earlier analysis of some 500 of the donors classified V segments as functional when productive rearrangements were above 56.7% and as segregating when the standard deviation between donors was above 5%. A statistical classification framework was developed to diagnose cytomegalovirus status using the catalog of TCR beta chain sequences. In a later analysis, V and J genes were assigned by comparing TCR nucleotide sequences against IMGT/GENE-DB human TR gene sequences. The TCRdist pipeline was used in a later analysis to assign CDR3 sequences and most-parsimonious VDJ recombination scenarios. In a later analysis, every TCR beta chain was defined by the combination of its CDR3 amino acid sequence and its V-gene family, and reads without a unique V-gene family were dropped. To address suspected cross-contamination and a sequencing artifact, a later analysis removed 450 to 700 highly shared, low-generation-probability nucleotide sequences. A later analysis calculated a clonal expansion index for each public chain from normalized within-repertoire ranks of inferred template counts. In a later analysis, generation probabilities were computed using a VDJ recombination model fitted to out-of-frame rearrangements, and the results were checked against IGoR. In a later analysis, hypergeometric tests were used to score TCR-TCR, TCR-HLA and TCR-CMV co-occurrence, with a repertoire-size bias correction applied to TCR pairs. In a later analysis, false discovery rates were estimated by permuting HLA or CMV assignments 20 times. In a later analysis, co-occurring TCRs were grouped using DBSCAN, with TCRdist sequence similarity added in when clustering inside HLA-allele-positive subsets. Repertoires with fewer than 30,000 or more than 120,000 public chains, plus five repertoires with anomalous nucleotide sharing, were excluded from co-occurrence clustering. TCRdb stores this immuneACCESS table with in-frame sequences only. Part of the clones is absent; in the studies checked, under half of the shortfall reflects unresolved V genes, and no reason is known for the rest. V and J calls and clone size are copied from that table; D and trimming were computed from the DNA. Present in this sample are some 150,000 clones, roughly 76% of which were seen just once. Approximately 1.4% of the sample is held by the ten biggest clonotypes.

The cohort consisted of 600 to 700 healthy bone marrow donors. At the time of sampling, every cohort member was nominally healthy, though immune exposures that went unrecorded were likely present. The donor tested CMV seronegative and was one of the 352 seronegative cohort members. Each donor provided a peripheral blood sample, and peripheral blood mononuclear cells were used for TCR beta sequencing. The Qiagen DNeasy Blood Extraction Kit was used to extract genomic DNA from the blood cell samples. This receptor was identified in a man between 60 and 75 years old in good health and CMV-seronegative. The chain is encoded by TRBV5-1 joined to TRBJ2-1, and TRBD2 aligns with 10 junction nucleotides. Sequencing used PBMCs. The sequence in DNA is TGCGCCAGCAGCGGAAATAGCGGGGGGATTTACAATGAGCAGTTCTTC. Translation gives CASSGNSGGIYNEQFF.